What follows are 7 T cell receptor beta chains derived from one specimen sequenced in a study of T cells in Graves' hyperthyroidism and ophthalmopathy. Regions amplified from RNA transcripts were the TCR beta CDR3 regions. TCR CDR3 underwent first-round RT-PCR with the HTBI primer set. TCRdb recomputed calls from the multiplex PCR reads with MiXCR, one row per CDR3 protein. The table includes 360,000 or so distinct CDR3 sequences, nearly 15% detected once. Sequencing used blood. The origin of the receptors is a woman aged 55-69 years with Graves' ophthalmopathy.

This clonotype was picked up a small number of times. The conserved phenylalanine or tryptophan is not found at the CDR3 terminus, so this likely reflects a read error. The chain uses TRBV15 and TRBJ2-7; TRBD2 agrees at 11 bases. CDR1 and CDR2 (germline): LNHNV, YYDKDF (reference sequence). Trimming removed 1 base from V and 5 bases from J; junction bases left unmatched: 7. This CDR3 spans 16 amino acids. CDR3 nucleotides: TGTGCCACCAGCAGAGGACTAGCGGGATCCTTGGACGAGCAGTACCTC. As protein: CATSRGLAGSLDEQYL.

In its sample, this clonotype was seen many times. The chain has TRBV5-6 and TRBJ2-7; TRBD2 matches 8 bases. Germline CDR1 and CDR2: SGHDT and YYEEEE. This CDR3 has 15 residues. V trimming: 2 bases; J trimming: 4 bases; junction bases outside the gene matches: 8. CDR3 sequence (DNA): TGTGCCAGCAGCTTTTACGGGAGGGCCGAGTACGAGCAGTACTTC. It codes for CASSFYGRAEYEQYF.

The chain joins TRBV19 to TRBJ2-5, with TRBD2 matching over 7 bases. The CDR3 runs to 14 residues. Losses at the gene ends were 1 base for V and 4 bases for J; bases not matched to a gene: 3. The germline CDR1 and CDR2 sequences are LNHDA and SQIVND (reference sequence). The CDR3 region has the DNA TGTGCCAGTAGTATAGTGGGAGGGACAGAGACCCAGTACTTC. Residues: CASSIVGGTETQYF.

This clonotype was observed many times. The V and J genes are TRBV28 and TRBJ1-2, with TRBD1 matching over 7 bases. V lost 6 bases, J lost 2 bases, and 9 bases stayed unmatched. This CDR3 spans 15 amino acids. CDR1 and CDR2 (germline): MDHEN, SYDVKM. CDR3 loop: CASRLLDRLNYGYTF. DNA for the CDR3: TGTGCCAGCAGGCTTTTGGACAGGCTGAACTATGGCTACACCTTC.

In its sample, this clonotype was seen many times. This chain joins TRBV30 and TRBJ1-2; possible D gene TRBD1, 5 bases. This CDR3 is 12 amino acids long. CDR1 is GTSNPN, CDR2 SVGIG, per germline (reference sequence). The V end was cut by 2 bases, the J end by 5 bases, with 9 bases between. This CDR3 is CAWSSTAYGYTF. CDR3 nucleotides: TGTGCCTGGAGTTCGACAGCATATGGCTACACCTTC.

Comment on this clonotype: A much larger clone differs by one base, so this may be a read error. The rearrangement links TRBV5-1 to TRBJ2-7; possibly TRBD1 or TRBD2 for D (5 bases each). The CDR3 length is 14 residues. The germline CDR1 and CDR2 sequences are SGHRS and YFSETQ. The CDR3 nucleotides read TGCGCCGGCAGCGTTAGGGACGGATACTACGAGCAGTACTTC. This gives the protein CAGSVRDGYYEQYF. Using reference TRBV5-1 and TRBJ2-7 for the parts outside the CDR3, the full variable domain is KAGVTQTPRYLIKTRGQQVTLSCSPISGHRSVSWYQQTPGQGLQFLFEYFSETQRNKGNFPGRFSGRQFSNSRSEMNVSTLELGDSALYLCAGSVRDGYYEQYFGPGTRLTVT.

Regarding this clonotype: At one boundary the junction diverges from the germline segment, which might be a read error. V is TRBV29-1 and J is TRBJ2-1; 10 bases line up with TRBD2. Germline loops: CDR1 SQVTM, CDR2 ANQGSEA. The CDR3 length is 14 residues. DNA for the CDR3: TGCAGTGGGCAGGTAGCGGGAGGTTGGAATGAGCAGTCCTTC. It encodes CSGQVAGGWNEQSF.